Listed here is a single T cell receptor beta chain. V lost 5 bases and J lost 3; bases outside the gene matches: 4. The CDR3 loop spans 14 amino acids. Germline values: CDR1 SGHAT, CDR2 FQDESV (reference sequence). Libraries were prepared by immunoSEQ multiplex PCR; TCRdb keeps only in-frame clonotypes and omits some of them. The sample lists about 140,000 clones, around 90% occurring once. The sample originates from a study of control samples from healthy donors and cancer patients. This chain connects TRBV11-1 to TRBJ2-3; the match to TRBD1 covers 8 bases. The specimen was blood. This TCR was sampled from a man between 18 and 35 years old in good health. The CDR3 DNA reads as TGTGCCAGCAGCCCGGACAGGGAGACAGATACGCAGTATTTT. It codes for CASSPDRETDTQYF.